This T cell receptor (beta chain) comes out of a study of T cell responses to AZD1222 COVID-19 vaccine. General study results and limits: Vaccine-related CD4 TCRs covered spike, predominating at 160-218 and 743-854. Among the donors, most were white British and more were female, and clonal diversity was possibly underestimated. The reported proportion of spike-specific TCRs targeting unmutated variant regions was nearly half. Repertoire sampling was restricted to post-peak T cell response timepoints.

In the case of this clone: Its specificity is unknown.

This table comes from immunoSEQ multiplex PCR, and its TCRdb copy is limited to in-frame clones, with some not included. This table has about 160,000 clones, nearly 90% appearing once. The sequences come from peripheral blood, collected on day 0 of AZD1222 vaccination. This clonotype was sampled from an adult in good health.

CDR3 sequence reads: CASSPRDSGNTIYF. CDR3 sequence (DNA): TGTGCCAGCAGCCCCCGGGACTCTGGAAACACCATATATTTT. The chain couples TRBV7-8 to TRBJ1-3; D gene ambiguous. The CDR3 consists of 14 residues. V was shortened by 5 bases and J by 0 bases, with 8 bases between the two germline ends. The germline V gene encodes CDR1 SGHVS and CDR2 FQNEAQ.